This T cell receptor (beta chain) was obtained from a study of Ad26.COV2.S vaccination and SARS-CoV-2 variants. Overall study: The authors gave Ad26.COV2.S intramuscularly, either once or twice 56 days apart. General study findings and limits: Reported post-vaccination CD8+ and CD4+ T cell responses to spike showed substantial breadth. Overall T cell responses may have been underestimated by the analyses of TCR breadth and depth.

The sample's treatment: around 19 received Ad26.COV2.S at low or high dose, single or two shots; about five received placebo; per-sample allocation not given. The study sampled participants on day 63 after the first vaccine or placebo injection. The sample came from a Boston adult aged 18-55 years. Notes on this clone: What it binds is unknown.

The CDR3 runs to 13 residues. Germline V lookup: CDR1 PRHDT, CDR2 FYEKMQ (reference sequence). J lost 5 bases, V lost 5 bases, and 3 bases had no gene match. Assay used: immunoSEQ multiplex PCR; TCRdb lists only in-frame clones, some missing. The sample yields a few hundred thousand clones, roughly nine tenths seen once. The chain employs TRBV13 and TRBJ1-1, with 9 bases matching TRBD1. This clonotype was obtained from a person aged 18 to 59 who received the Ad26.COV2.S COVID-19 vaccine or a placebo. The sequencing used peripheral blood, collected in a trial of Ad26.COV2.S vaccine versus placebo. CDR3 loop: CASSPGQGTEAFF. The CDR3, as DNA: TGTGCCAGCAGCCCCGGACAGGGGACTGAAGCTTTCTTT.